Given below is one TCR beta chain in context. Its antigen remains unidentified. The source of the sample is a study of STAT5B mutations in CD4+ large granular lymphocyte leukemia. General study results and limits: CD4-sorted patient repertoires seemed more clonal than healthy CD4+ repertoires. Main leukemic clonotypes were patient-specific, but under 30% appeared at low frequency elsewhere. TRBV06-family usage was enriched in top patient clones (8/27) versus controls (2/35).

CDR3 length: 14 residues. J gave up 4 bases and V 5 bases, and 2 bases lay outside the gene matches. The authors' processing: Productive clonotypes were detectable down to 2.59 x 10-5 frequency. Produced via immunoSEQ multiplex PCR; TCRdb's table is partial and in-frame only. V and J calls and clone size are given by that table; D and trimming were obtained from the DNA. The sample holds 45,000 to 55,000 clones, just over 70% seen once. The chain combines TRBV23-1 with TRBJ2-1; 10 nucleotides match TRBD1. TRBV23-1 is classed as an ORF, of uncertain function. What was sequenced was CD4+ T cells from blood buffy coats. The receptor was isolated from a human donor in good health. The DNA of the CDR3 is TGCGCCAGCAGTAGACAGGGGGCTTACAATGAGCAGTTCTTC. Translation gives CASSRQGAYNEQFF.